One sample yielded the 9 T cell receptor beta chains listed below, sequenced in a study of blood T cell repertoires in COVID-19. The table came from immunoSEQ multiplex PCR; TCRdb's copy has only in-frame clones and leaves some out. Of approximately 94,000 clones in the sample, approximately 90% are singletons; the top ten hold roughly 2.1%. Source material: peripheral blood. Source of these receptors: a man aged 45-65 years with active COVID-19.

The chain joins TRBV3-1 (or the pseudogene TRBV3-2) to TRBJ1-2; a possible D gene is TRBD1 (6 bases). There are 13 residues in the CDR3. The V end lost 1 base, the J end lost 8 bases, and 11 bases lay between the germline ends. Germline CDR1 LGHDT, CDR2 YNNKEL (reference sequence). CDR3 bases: TGTGCCAGCAGCCAAGTAGGGACACAAGGCTACACCTTC. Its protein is CASSQVGTQGYTF.

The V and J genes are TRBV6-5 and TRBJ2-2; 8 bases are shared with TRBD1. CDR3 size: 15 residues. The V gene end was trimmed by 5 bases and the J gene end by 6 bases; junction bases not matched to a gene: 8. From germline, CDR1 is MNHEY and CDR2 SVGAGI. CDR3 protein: CASSTGTGDAGELFF. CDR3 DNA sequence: TGTGCCAGCAGTACCGGGACAGGTGACGCCGGGGAGCTGTTTTTT.

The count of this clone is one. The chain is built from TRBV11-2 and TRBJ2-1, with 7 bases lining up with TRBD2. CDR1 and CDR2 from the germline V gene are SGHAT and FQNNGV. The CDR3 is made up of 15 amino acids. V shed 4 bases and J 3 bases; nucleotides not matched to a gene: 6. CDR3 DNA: TGTGCCAGCAGCTCCCCGGGACTACTCTACAATGAGCAGTTCTTC. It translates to CASSSPGLLYNEQFF.

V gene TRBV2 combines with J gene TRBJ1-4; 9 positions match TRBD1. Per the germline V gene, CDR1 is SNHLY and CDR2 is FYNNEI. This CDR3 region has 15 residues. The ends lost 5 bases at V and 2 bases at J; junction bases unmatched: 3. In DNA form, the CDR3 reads TGTGCCAGCAGTACAGACAGGGGGACTAATGAAAAACTGTTTTTT. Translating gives CASSTDRGTNEKLFF.

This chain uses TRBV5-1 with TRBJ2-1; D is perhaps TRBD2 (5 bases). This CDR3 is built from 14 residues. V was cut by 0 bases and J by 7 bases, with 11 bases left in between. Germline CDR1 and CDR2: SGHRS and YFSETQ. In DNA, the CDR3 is TGCGCCAGCAGCTTGGAGGAACTAGGGAATGAGCAGTTCTTC. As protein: CASSLEELGNEQFF.

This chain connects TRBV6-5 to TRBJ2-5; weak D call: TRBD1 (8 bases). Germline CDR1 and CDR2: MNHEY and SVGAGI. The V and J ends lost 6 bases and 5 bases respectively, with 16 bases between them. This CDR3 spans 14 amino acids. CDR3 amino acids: CASRRTGRGETQYF. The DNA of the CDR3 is TGTGCCAGCAGAAGGACAGGGAGGGGCGAGACCCAGTACTTC.

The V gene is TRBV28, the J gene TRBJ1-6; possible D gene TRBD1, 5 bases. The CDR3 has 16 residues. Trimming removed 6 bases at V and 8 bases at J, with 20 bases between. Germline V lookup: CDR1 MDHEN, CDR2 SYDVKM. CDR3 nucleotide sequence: TGTGCCAGCAGCGGTCCCGGGACTAGGATGGATTCACCCCTCCACTTT. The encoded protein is CASSGPGTRMDSPLHF.

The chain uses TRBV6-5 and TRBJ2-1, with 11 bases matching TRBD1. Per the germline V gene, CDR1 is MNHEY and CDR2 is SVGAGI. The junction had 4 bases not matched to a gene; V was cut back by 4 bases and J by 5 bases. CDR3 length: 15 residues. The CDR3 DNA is TGTGCCAGCAGTTTGGACAGGGGGCGAAACAATGAGCAGTTCTTC. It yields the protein CASSLDRGRNNEQFF.

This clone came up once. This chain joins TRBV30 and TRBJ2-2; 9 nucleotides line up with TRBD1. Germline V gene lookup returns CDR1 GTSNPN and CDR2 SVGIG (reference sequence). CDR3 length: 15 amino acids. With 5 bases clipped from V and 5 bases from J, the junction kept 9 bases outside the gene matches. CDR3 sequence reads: CAWAGTGIWTGELFF. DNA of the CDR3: TGTGCCTGGGCCGGGACAGGGATATGGACCGGGGAGCTGTTTTTT.